This paragraph covers one T cell receptor (beta chain) sequence. The assay was immunoSEQ multiplex PCR, and TCRdb's table has in-frame clones only and misses some. The sample holds approximately 80,000 clones, around 89% seen once. Trimming removed 1 base at V and 5 bases at J, with 6 bases between. The CDR3 has 13 amino acids. Germline CDR1 is SNHLY and CDR2 is FYNNEI. This sample was included in a study of radiation and T cells in renal cell carcinoma. Time point noted: blood 4 weeks post-SBRT, at nephrectomy. Noted treatment: 15 Gy SBRT to primary tumor, nephrectomy 4 weeks later. Here the sequenced sample was blood, taken from a patient whose treatment included radiotherapy and nephrectomy. The chain is built from TRBV2 and TRBJ1-5; D call uncertain. This TCR came from a woman aged 70-85 years with renal cell carcinoma. The CDR3 here is CASSEGEDQPQHF. In DNA form, the CDR3 reads TGTGCCAGCAGTGAAGGAGAGGATCAGCCCCAGCATTTT.